This TCR beta chain appears in the sequencing data of a study of T cell repertoires in cytomegalovirus infection. Study-level points and caveats: Ex vivo, HLA-C-restricted CMV-specific TCR beta clonotypes prevailed over the rest of the response. The study identified carriers of CMV plus the relevant HLA from cumulative public TCR beta family frequency.

Concerning this clonotype itself: Its specificity is not known.

The junction had 16 bases not matched to a gene; V was cut back by 2 bases and J by 8 bases. This CDR3 contains 17 residues. Germline V gives CDR1 SGHNT, CDR2 YYREEE (reference sequence). In TCRdb, the reads were re-called with MiXCR into one record per CDR3 protein. This sample has 650,000 to 850,000 distinct CDR3 sequences, with 25% to 30% found just once. This TCR was recovered from a human donor in good health (CMV status not recorded). Some clones in this sample may be carry-over from other donors' samples. Sequencing was performed on cultured CD8+ T cells from PBMCs, taken from culture after CMV antigen stimulation. V and J are TRBV5-4 and TRBJ2-1, with 7 bases matching TRBD1. CDR3: CASSLKGGSFIQYEQFF. For the CDR3, the DNA is TGTGCCAGCAGCTTAAAAGGGGGCAGCTTCATTCAATATGAGCAGTTCTTC. The full variable domain, its missing parts supplied by reference TRBV5-4 and TRBJ2-1, is ETGVTQSPTHLIKTRGQQVTLRCSSQSGHNTVSWYQQALGQGPQFIFQYYREEENGRGNFPPRFSGLQFPNYSSELNVNALELDDSALYLCASSLKGGSFIQYEQFFGPGTRLTVL.